Below are 20 T cell receptor beta chains sequenced from a single sample in a study of T-cell memory formation after mild COVID-19. MiXCR was run by TCRdb on the 5' RACE reads, yielding one entry per CDR3 protein. The table has roughly 89,000 distinct CDR3 sequences, less than 15% seen once; the top ten hold about 28%. Sequencing input: PBMCs or a T cell subset sorted from them (not recorded which). All receptors come from an adult woman who had mild COVID-19 (a few samples of this study predate the infection). Cell type and time point are not known.

This clonotype was seen a handful of times. The genes are TRBV6-5 and TRBJ1-1, with 7 bases aligning to TRBD1. Germline lookup yields CDR1 MNHEY and CDR2 SVGAGI. The CDR3 covers 16 residues. V shed 0 bases, J shed 1 base, and the junction held 5 bases outside the gene matches. In DNA, the CDR3 is TGTGCCAGCAGTTACTCAAAGGGGGCTGGGAACACTGAAGCTTTCTTT. This sequence encodes CASSYSKGAGNTEAFF.

The chain links TRBV11-2 to TRBJ2-3, with 9 bases lining up with TRBD2. Germline trimming cut 4 bases from V and 3 bases from J; bases unmatched to any gene: 8. The CDR3 sequence is 16 residues long. CDR1 is SGHAT and CDR2 is FQNNGV in the germline V gene. Here the CDR3 reads CASSSTRLAETDTQYF. The CDR3 nucleotides are TGTGCCAGCAGCTCCACTCGACTAGCGGAAACAGATACGCAGTATTTT.

This clonotype was counted at least ten times. The genes are TRBV5-1 and TRBJ2-5; TRBD2 agrees at 11 bases. After removal of 6 bases from V and 5 bases from J, the junction contained 6 bases not matched to a gene. From germline, CDR1 is SGHRS and CDR2 YFSETQ. The CDR3 sequence is 14 residues long. CDR3 loop: CASKSSGGSETQYF. For the CDR3, the DNA is TGCGCCAGCAAGTCTAGCGGGGGGTCGGAGACCCAGTACTTC.

The V gene is TRBV5-1, the J gene TRBJ1-1, with D perhaps matching TRBD1 (5 bases). CDR1 is SGHRS and CDR2 is YFSETQ in the germline V gene. The CDR3 is made up of 12 amino acids. Trimming removed 5 bases at V and 5 bases at J, with 10 bases between. In DNA, the CDR3 is TGCGCCAGCAGGCAGGGAACAACTGAAGCTTTCTTT. Its translation: CASRQGTTEAFF.

This clonotype turned up a few times. The rearrangement joins TRBV9 to TRBJ2-2; D remains ambiguous. CDR3 size: 13 residues. Germline CDR1 reads SGDLS; CDR2 reads YYNGEE. V was shortened by 1 base and J by 7 bases, with 8 bases between the two germline ends. The CDR3 DNA is TGTGCCAGCAGCGTATTACTGCACGGGGAGCTGTTTTTT. It specifies CASSVLLHGELFF.

V and J are TRBV5-6 and TRBJ2-7, with D unresolved. CDR1 is SGHDT, CDR2 YYEEEE, per germline. The CDR3 length is 14 residues. Deletions cut 4 bases from V and 3 bases from J, with 14 bases between. The CDR3 DNA follows: TGTGCCAGCAGCCGGACCGAACTGATCTACGAGCAGTACTTC. It translates to CASSRTELIYEQYF.

The chain joins TRBV3-1 to TRBJ2-1; no definite D call. Trimming cost V 1 base and J 10 bases, with 8 bases left between them. The CDR3 extends over 12 amino acids. CDR1 is LGHDT, CDR2 YNNKEL, per germline (reference sequence). For the CDR3, the DNA is TGTGCCAGCAGCCAAGGGGTGGGGGAGCAGTTCTTC. It encodes CASSQGVGEQFF.

This clonotype was seen at least ten times. The V and J genes are TRBV20-1 and TRBJ2-5, with TRBD2 identical over 12 bases. This CDR3 has 16 amino acids. CDR1 DFQATT and CDR2 SNEGSKA come from the germline V gene (reference sequence). J lost 0 bases, V lost 6 bases, and 8 bases had no gene match. The CDR3 DNA reads TGCAGTGCGAGGCCCCTAGCGGGGGGGGACCAAGAGACCCAGTACTTC. Translated: CSARPLAGGDQETQYF.

This clonotype was counted a few times. DNA for the CDR3: TGTGCCAGCAGTTTAATCTCTGTGATAGATACGCAGTATTTT. Its translation is CASSLISVIDTQYF. The chain couples TRBV12-3 or TRBV12-4 to TRBJ2-3; no clear D. CDR3 size: 14 residues. The V end was cut by 2 bases, the J end by 5 bases, with 11 bases between.

The chain joins TRBV29-1 to TRBJ1-2; unclear D gene. The CDR3 spans 15 residues. Trimming removed 5 bases from V and 3 bases from J, with 19 bases in between. Germline values: CDR1 SQVTM, CDR2 ANQGSEA. Here the CDR3 DNA reads TGCAGCGTTACCACCCCTGACGGGGAAGACTATGGCTACACCTTC. Translated: CSVTTPDGEDYGYTF.

This clonotype turned up a few times. The V gene is TRBV9, the J gene TRBJ2-7; 10 positions agree with TRBD2. This CDR3 region has 16 residues. J gave up 9 bases and V 4 bases, and 16 bases lay outside the gene matches. Germline CDR1 reads SGDLS; CDR2 reads YYNGEE. The CDR3: CASSPPGLAGATGQYF. In DNA form, the CDR3 reads TGTGCCAGCAGCCCCCCCGGGCTAGCGGGGGCCACGGGGCAGTACTTC.

This clonotype has more than one count but fewer than ten. DNA for the CDR3: TGTGCCAGCAGACCCGGGACTAGCGGGTCTCAAGAGACCCAGTACTTC. Translated, it gives CASRPGTSGSQETQYF. The chain joins TRBV6-5 to TRBJ2-5, with 12 bases aligning to TRBD2. Germline V CDR1 and CDR2: MNHEY, SVGAGI. The CDR3 loop spans 16 amino acids. Unmatched junction bases numbered 7, after V lost 6 bases and J lost 2 bases.

This clonotype was seen a few times. The V gene is TRBV7-6, the J gene TRBJ2-1; TRBD1 agrees at 7 bases. V gave up 4 bases and J gave up 2 bases; unmatched junction bases: 11. This CDR3 has 17 amino acids. Per the germline V gene, CDR1 is SGHVS and CDR2 is FNYEAQ. The CDR3 loop reads CASSSTLGTDTYNEQFF. The DNA for the CDR3 is TGTGCCAGCAGCTCCACCCTTGGGACAGACACCTACAATGAGCAGTTCTTC.

This rearrangement joins TRBV5-5 to TRBJ1-2; D gene unclear. V lost 0 bases, J lost 8 bases, and 14 bases lay in between. Per the germline V gene, CDR1 is SGHKS and CDR2 is YYEKEE (reference sequence). The CDR3 has 14 amino acids. The CDR3 loop is CASSLESGSKGYTF. The CDR3 DNA sequence: TGTGCCAGCAGCTTGGAGTCAGGTTCTAAAGGCTACACCTTC. The variable domain in full, with the rest retrieved from reference TRBV5-5 and TRBJ1-2, is DAGVTQSPTHLIKTRGQQVTLRCSPISGHKSVSWYQQVLGQGPQFIFQYYEKEERGRGNFPDRFSARQFPNYSSELNVNALLLGDSALYLCASSLESGSKGYTFGSGTRLTVV.

The chain has TRBV30 and TRBJ1-3; D gene uncertain. The length of the CDR3 is 14 residues. V was shortened by 2 bases and J by 0 bases, with 8 bases between the two germline ends. The germline V gene has CDR1 GTSNPN and CDR2 SVGIG (reference sequence). The CDR3, as DNA: TGTGCCTGGAGTTTTATTTCCTCTGGAAACACCATATATTTT. It encodes CAWSFISSGNTIYF.

The chain couples TRBV4-3 to TRBJ1-2, with D perhaps TRBD1 (6 bases). Trimming removed 1 base from V and 8 bases from J, with 17 bases in between. This CDR3 has 15 amino acids. Germline CDR1 LGHNA, CDR2 YSLEER. The DNA of the CDR3 is TGCGCCAGCAGCCAAGGGATAGGGGGGGCGCCCGGCTACACCTTC. Translated: CASSQGIGGAPGYTF.

This clonotype showed up just a few times. This chain links TRBV20-1 with TRBJ2-1; 10 bases fit TRBD2. CDR1 is DFQATT and CDR2 is SNEGSKA in the germline V gene (reference sequence). The CDR3 is 12 amino acids. Unmatched junction bases numbered 9, after V lost 5 bases and J lost 14 bases. Here the CDR3 reads CSAWVAGGPEFF. The CDR3 DNA is TGCAGTGCTTGGGTAGCGGGGGGTCCGGAGTTCTTC.

About this clonotype: An end of the junction differs from the germline gene, which may be a read error. This chain uses TRBV12-3 or TRBV12-4 with TRBJ2-5; D is unclear. This CDR3 is 13 amino acids long. The chain's CDR3 is CARSLRSLETQYF. In DNA, the CDR3 is TGTGCCAGAAGTTTACGGAGTCTGGAGACCCAGTACTTC.

The chain employs TRBV6-5 and TRBJ1-1, with unresolved D. Germline-derived CDR1 and CDR2 are MNHEY and SVGAGI. Trimming cost V 5 bases and J 0 bases, with 10 bases left between them. This CDR3 has 14 residues. The CDR3 coding sequence is TGTGCCAGCAGTCCGGACGGACTGAACACTGAAGCTTTCTTT. Translation gives CASSPDGLNTEAFF.

This clonotype has just a few counts. This sequence joins TRBV9 and TRBJ2-3; no definite D call. The CDR3 spans 14 residues. Germline CDR1 and CDR2: SGDLS and YYNGEE. V dropped 0 bases and J dropped 1 base, with 6 bases sitting between them. The CDR3: CASSVGGRTDTQYF. In DNA, the CDR3 is TGTGCCAGCAGCGTAGGGGGTCGCACAGATACGCAGTATTTT.